The clone carrying this T cell receptor beta chain was seen a single time. Assay used: immunoSEQ multiplex PCR; TCRdb lists only in-frame clones, some missing. The profile shows approximately 45,000 clones, more than 85% of them singletons. CDR1 and CDR2 from the germline V gene are SGHAT and FQNNGV. CDR3 size: 12 residues. V dropped 2 bases and J dropped 7 bases, with 8 bases sitting between them. The sample belongs to a study of control samples from healthy donors and cancer patients. The sequenced sample consisted of PBMCs. The V call is TRBV11-2, the J call TRBJ1-2; D unclear. The source of this sequence is a woman in her thirties or forties with head and neck cancer. The CDR3 is CASSLNPGGYTF. CDR3 sequence (DNA): TGTGCCAGCAGCTTAAACCCAGGTGGCTACACCTTC.